These T cell receptor beta chains were read from a single sample in a study of T-cell reconstitution after alpha-beta-depleted transplantation in children. Via MiXCR, TCRdb re-called the PCR reads, giving one row per CDR3 protein. Among 250,000 to 400,000 distinct CDR3 sequences, approximately 20% were seen once, and the ten largest hold 9.5% to 12%. The sample consisted of PBMCs, mostly from graft donor cells, taken 180 days after TCRalphabeta/CD19-depleted stem cell transplant. All receptors come from a male patient under 18 who had a stem cell transplant for acute lymphoblastic leukemia, so the T cells may come from the graft donor. Both conserved end residues are part of each CDR3. Fields, in order: clone size, J gene, V gene, D gene, CDR3 length, CDR3 DNA, CDR3 protein. A D gene is named only where the DNA matches it firmly. Part of the rows lack a size; the others show once, few, many or a class for expanded clones.

. | TRBJ2-5 | TRBV7-6 | . | 14 | TGTGCCAGCAGCTTAGCGGGAGTGGGAGAGACCCAGTACTTC | CASSLAGVGETQYF
few | TRBJ2-3 | TRBV5-1 | TRBD2 | 14 | TGCGCCAGCAAACTAGCGGGTAATCCAGATACGCAGTATTTT | CASKLAGNPDTQYF
few | TRBJ2-5 | TRBV18 | . | 13 | TGTGCCAGCTCCCCCCCACGGAAAGAGACCCAGTACTTC | CASSPPRKETQYF
. | TRBJ2-1 | TRBV11-2 | TRBD2 | 16 | TGTGCCAGCAGCACCCGTCCCCCGGGACTAGCGGCCCAGGAGTTCTTC | CASSTRPPGLAAQEFF
. | TRBJ2-7 | TRBV12-3/TRBV12-4 | . | 13 | TGTGCCAGCAGTTTTCGGCTAGCCTACGAGCAGTACTTC | CASSFRLAYEQYF
. | TRBJ2-3 | TRBV28 | . | 17 | TGTGCCAGCACCGGCCGGTCACCGGCCCTCAGCACAGATACGCAGTATTTT | CASTGRSPALSTDTQYF
few | TRBJ2-3 | TRBV9 | . | 13 | TGTGCCAGCAGTGAAAATCCCACAGATACGCAGTATTTT | CASSENPTDTQYF
few | TRBJ2-2 | TRBV5-6 | . | 12 | TGTGCCAGCTGCCAGGGAGGCGGGGAGCTGTTTTTT | CASCQGGGELFF
few | TRBJ2-7 | TRBV5-1 | . | 14 | TGCGCCAGCAGCTTGGTGATCGCCTCCTACGAGCAGTACTTC | CASSLVIASYEQYF
. | TRBJ2-1 | TRBV3-1 | . | 16 | TGTGCCAGCAGCCAAGACGGTTGGCGGGTTTACAATGAGCAGTTCTTC | CASSQDGWRVYNEQFF
. | TRBJ1-2 | TRBV20-1 | . | 14 | TGCAGTGCTAGAGGGGATCGGACTCTATATGGCTACACCTTC | CSARGDRTLYGYTF
. | TRBJ2-1 | TRBV29-1 | TRBD1 | 11 | TGCAGCGTTGAAGGGACAGGTTTTCAGTTCTTC | CSVEGTGFQFF
. | TRBJ1-6 | TRBV20-1 | . | 16 | TGCAGTGCTATACGACAGGCCCTGTTTTATAATTCACCCCTCCACTTT | CSAIRQALFYNSPLHF
many | TRBJ2-7 | TRBV29-1 | TRBD1 | 16 | TGCAGCGTCCTGAGAGACGCCCGGACAGGGGTCTACGAGCAGTACTTC | CSVLRDARTGVYEQYF
few | TRBJ2-3 | TRBV15 | TRBD1 | 17 | TGTGCCACCAGCAGAGATCGGGACAGGCTTAGCACAGATACGCAGTATTTT | CATSRDRDRLSTDTQYF
. | TRBJ2-7 | TRBV5-1 | TRBD2 | 16 | TGCGCCAGCAGCTTGGTCGGGAGGCAGGGAGTTGACGAGCAGTACTTC | CASSLVGRQGVDEQYF
. | TRBJ2-3 | TRBV20-1 | . | 13 | TGCAGTGTTACAGGGCTTAGCACAGATACGCAGTATTTT | CSVTGLSTDTQYF
. | TRBJ2-4 | TRBV5-4 | . | 16 | TGTGCCAGCAGCTTGGCTGCTCGGGGCCCCAAAAACATTCAGTACTTC | CASSLAARGPKNIQYF
. | TRBJ2-5 | TRBV20-1 | . | 12 | TGCAGTGCTCCAGGACTTCTGGAGACCCAGTACTTC | CSAPGLLETQYF
few | TRBJ2-4 | TRBV5-1 | . | 15 | TGCGCCAGCAGCTTGACAGGGCCGGCCAAAAACATTCAGTACTTC | CASSLTGPAKNIQYF
once | TRBJ2-6 | TRBV14 | TRBD2 | 20 | TGTGCCAGCAGCCAAGAAAAGACTAGCAGGGCTCACTCTGGGGCCAACGTCCTGACTTTC | CASSQEKTSRAHSGANVLTF
. | TRBJ1-5 | TRBV25-1 | TRBD1 | 14 | TGTGCCAGCAGCACACAGGGGGCAAGGCAGCCCCAGCATTTT | CASSTQGARQPQHF
. | TRBJ2-5 | TRBV27 | TRBD2 | 14 | TGTGCCAGCAGTCCTTGGACTAGCCAAGAGACCCAGTACTTC | CASSPWTSQETQYF
. | TRBJ2-7 | TRBV20-1 | . | 13 | TGCAGTGCCCCGCGGGACCAAGCCTACGAGCAGCACTTC | CSAPRDQAYEQHF
. | TRBJ2-3 | TRBV7-6 | TRBD2 | 19 | TGTGCCAGCACCACCGGTCGACTCAGACTAGCGGGAGGGGCAGATACGCAGTATTTT | CASTTGRLRLAGGADTQYF
few | TRBJ2-2 | TRBV11-2 | TRBD2 | 16 | TGTGCCAGCAGCCGTGGACTAGCGCTAAACACCGGGGAGCTGTTTTTT | CASSRGLALNTGELFF
. | TRBJ2-7 | TRBV27 | . | 13 | TGTGCCAGCAGATCCAGGCCCCACTACGAGCAGTACTTC | CASRSRPHYEQYF
. | TRBJ2-7 | TRBV5-1 | . | 14 | TGCGCCAGCAGCTTGGAGAGGATAGCCTACGAGCAGTACTTC | CASSLERIAYEQYF
. | TRBJ1-2 | TRBV10-1 | TRBD1 | 15 | TGCGCCAGCAGGGACAGGGGAGGTCAGAACTATGGCTACACCTTC | CASRDRGGQNYGYTF
few | TRBJ2-3 | TRBV28 | TRBD2 | 18 | TGTGCCAGCAGTTTCCAACTATCGGGGGGGTTTAGCACAGATACGCAGTATTTT | CASSFQLSGGFSTDTQYF
. | TRBJ1-1 | TRBV7-9 | . | 12 | TGTGCCAGCAGCGCCTCCGGGACTGAAGCTTTCTTT | CASSASGTEAFF
. | TRBJ1-3 | TRBV5-1 | . | 13 | TGCGCCAGCAGCCGGGACACGCGAAACACCATATATTTT | CASSRDTRNTIYF
. | TRBJ1-2 | TRBV10-3 | . | 12 | TGTGCCATCCGATCCTTAAACTATGGCTACACCTTC | CAIRSLNYGYTF
few | TRBJ2-1 | TRBV25-1 | . | 12 | TGTGCCAGCAAAACATGGGATTCCGAGCAGTTCTTC | CASKTWDSEQFF
. | TRBJ2-5 | TRBV6-1 | . | 15 | TGTGCCAGCAGTGGACAGGTCGGGGCCAAAGAGACCCAGTACTTC | CASSGQVGAKETQYF
once | TRBJ1-5 | TRBV18 | . | 14 | TGTGCCAGCTCACCAGTTCGGTCGGACCCGCCCAAGCATTTT | CASSPVRSDPPKHF
. | TRBJ2-5 | TRBV3-1 | . | 16 | TGTGCCAGCAGCCAAGATGGACCGATGTACCAAGAGACCCAGTACTTC | CASSQDGPMYQETQYF
. | TRBJ1-1 | TRBV10-3 | . | 13 | TGTGCCATCAGTGCGGTGGAGAACACTGAAGCTTTCTTT | CAISAVENTEAFF
. | TRBJ2-7 | TRBV7-8 | TRBD1 | 18 | TGTGCCAGCAGCTTAGCATCATGGACAGGCCTATACTCCTACGAGCAGTACTTC | CASSLASWTGLYSYEQYF
. | TRBJ1-2 | TRBV2 | TRBD1 | 13 | TGTGCCAGCACCGGGACAGGGTACTATGGCTACACCTTC | CASTGTGYYGYTF
once | TRBJ1-1 | TRBV5-4 | TRBD1 | 16 | TGTGCCAGCAGCTTGGTCAGGGGGCAGGGGCACACTGAAGCTTTCTTT | CASSLVRGQGHTEAFF
. | TRBJ1-2 | TRBV6-5 | . | 15 | TGTGCCAGCAGTTACTCCGGGACCGCGAACTATGGCTACACCTTC | CASSYSGTANYGYTF
few | TRBJ2-3 | TRBV6-5 | . | 15 | TGTGCCAGCAGCCGGTGGGACGTCCGGACAGATACGCAGTATTTT | CASSRWDVRTDTQYF
few | TRBJ1-4 | TRBV12-3/TRBV12-4 | . | 12 | TGTGCCAGCAGCCCTTGGGGGGAAAAACTGTTTTTT | CASSPWGEKLFF
. | TRBJ2-7 | TRBV7-3 | TRBD2 | 16 | TGTGCCAGCAGCTTATTCGGGACTAGCGGATCGTACGAGCAGTACTTC | CASSLFGTSGSYEQYF
. | TRBJ2-7 | TRBV4-2 | . | 14 | TGTGCCAGCAGCAAAGATTTTGGCGCCTACGAGCAGTACTTC | CASSKDFGAYEQYF
few | TRBJ1-1 | TRBV19 | . | 14 | TGCGCCACTATGGACGGGTCGGGGGACACTGAAGCTTTCTTT | CATMDGSGDTEAFF
. | TRBJ2-2 | TRBV7-3 | . | 14 | TGTGCCAGCAGCTCTCATGCGAACACCGGGGAGCTGTTTTTT | CASSSHANTGELFF
. | TRBJ2-4 | TRBV11-1 | TRBD2 | 20 | TGTGCCAGCAGCTCGCGCGCCGGGACTAGCGGGACCCTAGCCAAAAACATTCAGTACTTC | CASSSRAGTSGTLAKNIQYF